These 15 T cell receptor beta chains were all obtained from the same sample, sequenced in a study of blood T cell repertoires in COVID-19. Some clones are missing from TCRdb's copy, which holds only in-frame ones; the method was immunoSEQ multiplex PCR. The repertoire has about 340,000 clones, 88% of them found once; the top ten carry about 7%. The sequencing sample was made of peripheral blood. These receptors originate from a woman in her 70s with COVID-19, enrolled during active disease.

This sequence joins TRBV5-1 and TRBJ1-1; 7 positions agree with TRBD1. V lost 4 bases and J lost 4; bases outside the gene matches: 10. The CDR3 totals 15 residues. The V gene's germline CDR1 is SGHRS and CDR2 YFSETQ. This chain's CDR3 is CASSPTTGVGTEAFF. The CDR3, as DNA: TGCGCCAGCAGCCCAACTACAGGGGTAGGCACTGAAGCTTTCTTT. The entire variable domain, with the rest obtained from reference TRBV5-1 and TRBJ1-1, is as follows: KAGVTQTPRYLIKTRGQQVTLSCSPISGHRSVSWYQQTPGQGLQFLFEYFSETQRNKGNFPGRFSGRQFSNSRSEMNVSTLELGDSALYLCASSPTTGVGTEAFFGQGTRLTVV.

About this clone: A read error may produce the germline difference seen at one junction end. The gene calls are TRBV6-6 and TRBJ1-3, with D possibly matching TRBD1 (6 bases). Germline values: CDR1 MNHNY, CDR2 SVGAGI (reference sequence). The CDR3 covers 14 residues. The CDR3 here is CASTYGGAGNTIYF. The CDR3 DNA follows: TGTGCCAGCACTTACGGGGGGGCCGGAAACACCATATATTTT.

J is TRBJ1-1 and V is TRBV20-1; D not resolved. This CDR3 spans 12 amino acids. Germline CDR1 and CDR2: DFQATT and SNEGSKA (reference sequence). V gave up 3 bases and J gave up 5 bases, with 10 bases separating them. The CDR3 sequence is CSASDRGTEAFF. The DNA of the CDR3 is TGCAGTGCTAGTGACCGAGGGACTGAAGCTTTCTTT.

The chain joins TRBV29-1 to TRBJ2-7; perhaps TRBD1 as D (5 bases). V lost 7 bases to trimming and J lost 2 bases, with 18 bases between them. CDR1 SQVTM and CDR2 ANQGSEA come from the germline V gene. The CDR3 consists of 14 residues. The CDR3 protein is CSAKTPGFPYEQYF. For the CDR3, the DNA is TGCAGCGCTAAAACCCCAGGGTTCCCCTACGAGCAGTACTTC.

This chain connects TRBV12-5 to TRBJ1-2; 7 bases map to TRBD1. Germline values: CDR1 LGHNT, CDR2 FRNRAP. The ends lost 0 bases at V and 3 bases at J; junction bases unmatched: 10. CDR3 length equals 17 residues. The CDR3 region is CASGLVRDRTLHYGYTF. The CDR3 DNA reads as TGTGCTAGTGGTTTGGTTCGGGACAGAACCCTACACTATGGCTACACCTTC.

The J gene is TRBJ1-1, the V gene TRBV14; D remains ambiguous. The length of the CDR3 is 17 residues. Per germline, CDR1 SGHDN and CDR2 FVKESK. The V end was cut by 0 bases, the J end by 0 bases, with 14 bases between. CDR3 DNA sequence: TGTGCCAGCAGCCAAGAAGCGTTAAAGAGGATGAACACTGAAGCTTTCTTT. Translated, it gives CASSQEALKRMNTEAFF.

V is TRBV27 and J is TRBJ1-1; weak D call: TRBD1 (5 bases). The CDR3 runs to 15 residues. Germline V gives CDR1 MNHEY, CDR2 SMNVEV (reference sequence). Trimming pared 6 bases from V and 5 bases from J, leaving 19 bases between. CDR3 nucleotides: TGTGCCAGCAGCCCCTTCGGGGAGGGGATGACTGAAGCTTTCTTT. As protein: CASSPFGEGMTEAFF.

The chain carries TRBV10-3 and TRBJ1-1; 9 bases are a match to TRBD1. V shed 2 bases and J 11 bases; nucleotides not matched to a gene: 9. Germline CDR1 ENHRY, CDR2 SYGVKD. There are 14 residues in the CDR3. CDR3 sequence: CAISETWDRVTAFF. The DNA for the CDR3 is TGTGCCATCAGTGAGACCTGGGACAGGGTAACGGCTTTCTTT.

This chain links TRBV11-2 with TRBJ1-5; maybe TRBD1 (5 bases). CDR1 and CDR2 from the germline V gene are SGHAT and FQNNGV. V dropped 0 bases and J dropped 2 bases, with 5 bases sitting between them. CDR3 length: 14 amino acids. The CDR3 region is CASSLDRGNQPQHF. The CDR3 nucleotides read TGTGCCAGCAGCTTAGACAGGGGCAATCAGCCCCAGCATTTT.

Here the CDR3 DNA reads TGTGCCAGTAGTAGTGGGACAGGGGTAGGTGGCTACACCTTC. It encodes CASSSGTGVGGYTF. This chain joins TRBV19 and TRBJ1-2, with 10 bases aligning to TRBD1. The CDR3 has 14 amino acids. V was pared by 4 bases and J by 7 bases, with 6 bases of the junction left unmatched. Looked up from germline, CDR1 is LNHDA and CDR2 is SQIVND (reference sequence).

The J gene is TRBJ1-5, the V gene TRBV28; unclear D gene. The CDR3 is 14 amino acids. Trimming pared 5 bases from V and 4 bases from J, leaving 12 bases between. The germline gives CDR1 MDHEN, CDR2 SYDVKM. CDR3 bases: TGTGCCAGCAGTCAAGACACCGTTAATCAGCCCCAGCATTTT. Its translation: CASSQDTVNQPQHF.

The chain uses TRBV5-6 and TRBJ2-7, with 9 bases identical to TRBD1. V dropped 3 bases and J dropped 3; count of bases not matched to a gene: 4. CDR1 is SGHDT and CDR2 is YYEEEE in the germline V gene. The CDR3 has 14 amino acids. This CDR3 reads CASSSGQGGYEQYF. CDR3 in DNA: TGTGCCAGCAGCTCGGGACAGGGCGGCTACGAGCAGTACTTC.

The V call is TRBV20-1, the J call TRBJ1-2, with D hard to call. In germline, CDR1 is DFQATT, CDR2 SNEGSKA (reference sequence). This CDR3 has 11 amino acids. V was trimmed by 3 bases and J by 6 bases, leaving 8 bases between them. The CDR3 is CSAREGNGYTF. In DNA, the CDR3 is TGCAGTGCTAGGGAGGGCAATGGCTACACCTTC.

This chain uses TRBV30 with TRBJ2-7; no clear D gene. The CDR3 has 11 amino acids. Trimming cost V 2 bases and J 7 bases, with 9 bases left between them. Germline V gene data show CDR1 as GTSNPN and CDR2 as SVGIG (reference sequence). The CDR3 loop is CAWSLRREQYF. CDR3 nucleotides: TGTGCCTGGAGTTTGAGGCGTGAGCAGTACTTC. Supplemented by reference TRBV30 and TRBJ2-7, the full variable domain reads SQTIHQWPATLVQPVGSPLSLECTVEGTSNPNLYWYRQAAGRGLQLLFYSVGIGQISSEVPQNLSASRPQDRQFILSSKKLLLSDSGFYLCAWSLRREQYFGPGTRLTVT.

J is TRBJ2-7 and V is TRBV20-1, with D perhaps matching TRBD2 (6 bases). V was clipped by 3 bases and J by 4 bases, with 13 bases between them. Germline V gene lookup returns CDR1 DFQATT and CDR2 SNEGSKA (reference sequence). The length of the CDR3 is 13 residues. The CDR3 region is CSASGGTLYEQYF. CDR3 bases: TGCAGTGCTAGTGGCGGGACCCTGTACGAGCAGTACTTC.